This TCR beta chain is from a study of a mutant IDH1 vaccine in newly diagnosed glioma (dated by TCRdb to the early 2020s). With respect to the entire study: Vaccination started 4-6 weeks after radiotherapy alone, or was given together with temozolomide cycles in the groups whose treatment included chemotherapy. Peripheral blood was collected at six visits: V03 (baseline), V05, V07, V10, V12 and V13. Prior to enrollment, standard therapy consisting of radiotherapy alone, temozolomide alone, or radiochemotherapy with temozolomide had been administered to patients, with the combination being received by most patients. Of the approximately 35 treated patients, approximately 62% were male and approximately 40% were female, and the mean age was around 40 years. The week-35 safety follow-up took place at visit V12, and the week-47 end of study took place at visit V13. Longitudinal TCRB deep sequencing was performed for 20 to 25 treated patients wherever samples were available for exploratory analyses. Broad study findings and their caveats: The authors stated that sample limitations prevented analyses of patient blood samples from being reproduced. No apparent relationship was observed between pseudoprogression and alterations in the top peripheral T cell clonotypes detected by TCRB sequencing. Selection of PBMC samples for TCRB deep sequencing was based on availability. Across multiple MHC alleles, vaccine-induced immune responses were seen in around 93% of patients.

Remarks on this clone: Its antigen is unknown. The input lacks base qualities; no much larger clone sits a single base away.

Trimming costs V 2 bases and J 5 bases, and their ends lie 13 bases apart. CDR1 and CDR2, looked up from the germline V gene, are SGDLS and YYNGEE. The CDR3 contains 14 residues, cysteine and phenylalanine counted. Only the CDR3 part of the read is kept: 42 bases, read in frame from the first base. The time point label here, explained by the study, means: week 47, end of study. A 20-mer mutant IDH1 peptide at 300 micrograms in Montanide made up each vaccine dose, which was injected subcutaneously together with topical imiquimod. Eight vaccinations were administered to patients in weeks 1, 3, 5, 7, 11, 15, 19 and 23, corresponding to visits V03 through V10. All donors had newly diagnosed IDH1-mutant astrocytomas of WHO grade 3 or 4 that showed loss of nuclear ATRX. The samples were drawn from NOA16, a multicentre, single-arm, open-label phase I trial in Germany that tested a mutant IDH1 peptide vaccine in humans for the first time. Genomic DNA for TCRB sequencing was isolated from EDTA blood with the DNeasy Blood and Tissue Kit.

To prepare the library, the immunoSEQ multiplex PCR assay was applied. The hsTCRB Kit was used according to the manufacturer's protocol to amplify rearranged TCR beta chain sequences. An Illumina MiSeq was used to sequence the TCRB libraries. Under the source paper's analysis protocol: The kit vendor's proprietary platform handled demultiplexing, trimming and gene mapping. This is the immuneACCESS table as TCRdb keeps it, with only in-frame sequences that have V and J called. A part of the clones is gone; compared with another copy, unresolved V genes explain less than half, and the rest is unexplained. The D gene and trimming were derived from the DNA, and the V and J assignments and clone size from that table. The sample contains some 40,000 clones, around 75% of them found a single time. The ten largest clones capture about 9% of the sample.

The source material was PBMCs, sampled from a glioma patient whose treatment included an IDH1 peptide vaccine. The receptor chain draws on TRBV9 and TRBJ2-5, with a weak D call of TRBD2 (7 bases match). This clonotype was obtained from a man between 35 and 55 years old with glioma. The base sequence is TGTGCCAGCAGCGTTGCGGGGGCCAGGGAGACCCAGTACTTC. It translates as CASSVAGARETQYF.